Ten or more counts support the clone carrying this T cell receptor (beta chain). Its antigen is unknown. Each 10 ml fresh peripheral blood draw supplied the PBMCs. This CDR3 has 13 residues. The V end lost 2 bases, the J end lost 0 bases, and 2 bases lay between the germline ends. Germline values: CDR1 MNHEY, CDR2 SVGAGI. The data were taken from a study of T cells in Graves' hyperthyroidism and ophthalmopathy. Whole-study findings and limits: Ophthalmopathy was separated from stable hyperthyroidism by a 13 V-J model. The model predicted ophthalmopathy a median roughly six months before onset. Most expanded thyroid clonotypes above 0.001 recurred in blood.

The CDR3 regions of TCR beta were amplified from RNA transcripts. The TCR CDR3 was amplified in a first-round RT-PCR using the HTBI primer set. TCRdb reanalysed the multiplex PCR reads using MiXCR and keeps one entry per CDR3 protein. The data contain around 560,000 distinct CDR3 sequences, approximately 15% of them singletons. What was sequenced was blood. V usage is TRBV6-5 and J usage is TRBJ1-5; D not certain. This receptor was taken from a woman aged 18-29 years with Graves' hyperthyroidism. The CDR3 sequence: CASSYDSNQPQHF. The CDR3 region has the DNA TGTGCCAGCAGTTACGATAGCAATCAGCCCCAGCATTTT.